Shown below are 18 T cell receptor beta chains from a single sample sequenced in a study of blood T cell repertoires in COVID-19. The table came from immunoSEQ multiplex PCR; TCRdb's copy has only in-frame clones and leaves some out. Of 210,000 or so clones listed, about nine tenths are singletons. Source material: peripheral blood. The source of these receptors is a man aged 25-45 years with COVID-19, enrolled during active disease.

V gene TRBV6-2 or TRBV6-3 combines with J gene TRBJ2-1; D might be TRBD1 (6 bases). The CDR3 loop spans 16 amino acids. The V end was cut by 1 base, the J end by 0 bases, with 10 bases between. CDR1 is MNHEY, CDR2 SVGEGT, per germline. CDR3 sequence: CASSYLGAVSYNEQFF. CDR3 DNA: TGTGCCAGCAGTTACTTGGGGGCGGTCTCCTACAATGAGCAGTTCTTC.

This chain links TRBV10-3 with TRBJ2-7, with D tentatively TRBD1 (5 bases). V lost 2 bases and J 1 base, leaving 12 bases between the germline ends. CDR1 and CDR2 from the germline V gene are ENHRY and SYGVKD. The CDR3 runs to 15 residues. CDR3: CAISEVGRASYEQYF. The CDR3, as DNA: TGTGCCATCAGTGAGGTAGGCAGGGCATCCTACGAGCAGTACTTC.

This clone came up once. The chain links TRBV4-3 to TRBJ2-1, with D perhaps matching TRBD1 (6 bases). V lost 1 base, J lost 2 bases, and 21 bases lay in between. This CDR3 is 19 amino acids long. The germline V gene has CDR1 LGHNA and CDR2 YSLEER. The CDR3 DNA reads as TGCGCCAGCAGCCAAGGCTTCGTACACAGGGTTACCCCCTACAATGAGCAGTTCTTC. It specifies CASSQGFVHRVTPYNEQFF.

The chain couples TRBV7-3 to TRBJ2-3; 9 bases align to TRBD1. Germline V gene sequence: CDR1 SGHTA, CDR2 FQGTGA. V was pared by 5 bases and J by 3 bases, with 9 bases of the junction left unmatched. This CDR3 region has 16 residues. The DNA for the CDR3 is TGTGCCAGCAGCACCGGGACAGGGTCCGGGACAGATACGCAGTATTTT. It translates to CASSTGTGSGTDTQYF.

The rearrangement joins TRBV5-4 to TRBJ2-1, with D possibly TRBD2 on 5 matching bases. Trimming left V 1 base short and J 5 bases short, with 13 bases between. The CDR3 is made up of 15 amino acids. The germline gives CDR1 SGHNT, CDR2 YYREEE (reference sequence). The CDR3 coding sequence is TGTGCCAGCAGCTTGCGGCGGGCAACAAACAATGAGCAGTTCTTC. It codes for CASSLRRATNNEQFF. Together with reference TRBV5-4 and TRBJ2-1, the CDR3 gives the full variable domain: ETGVTQSPTHLIKTRGQQVTLRCSSQSGHNTVSWYQQALGQGPQFIFQYYREEENGRGNFPPRFSGLQFPNYSSELNVNALELDDSALYLCASSLRRATNNEQFFGPGTRLTVL.

This clone showed up just once. J is TRBJ1-4 and V is TRBV18; 10 bases line up with TRBD1. V lost 3 bases, J lost 7 bases, and 8 bases stayed unmatched. The CDR3 contains 16 residues. Germline CDR1 and CDR2: KGHSH and LQKENI. CDR3 DNA sequence: TGTGCCAGCTCACCTCAGCCCGGGACAGGGGCTGAAAAACTGTTTTTT. Residues: CASSPQPGTGAEKLFF. Based on the CDR3 plus reference TRBV18 and TRBJ1-4, the full variable domain is NAGVMQNPRHLVRRRGQEARLRCSPMKGHSHVYWYRQLPEEGLKFMVYLQKENIIDESGMPKERFSAEFPKEGPSILRIQQVVRGDSAAYFCASSPQPGTGAEKLFFGSGTQLSVL.

The chain has TRBV24-1 and TRBJ2-2; D ambiguous. CDR3 size: 14 residues. Germline CDR1 reads KGHDR; CDR2 reads SFDVKD. Trimming took 4 bases from V and 1 from J, leaving 6 bases between them. CDR3 bases: TGTGCCACCAGTGAAACCGGGAACACCGGGGAGCTGTTTTTT. Its translation: CATSETGNTGELFF.

The chain joins TRBV24-1 to TRBJ2-5; TRBD2 matches at 8 bases. This CDR3 region has 17 residues. CDR1 KGHDR and CDR2 SFDVKD come from the germline V gene. Trimming at V came to 5 bases and at J to 5 bases, leaving 15 bases not matched to a gene. CDR3 residues: CATSAPSGSGGQETQYF. The CDR3, as DNA: TGTGCCACCAGTGCCCCGAGCGGGAGCGGTGGTCAGGAGACCCAGTACTTC.

The DNA of the CDR3 is TGTGCCAGCTCACTCGGACTAGCGGGCTACGAGCAGTACTTC. It translates to CASSLGLAGYEQYF. This rearrangement joins TRBV18 to TRBJ2-7, with 11 positions matching TRBD2. Trimming cost V 4 bases and J 3 bases; bases outside gene matches: 2. Germline V gene sequence: CDR1 KGHSH, CDR2 LQKENI. CDR3 length: 14 residues.

This chain connects TRBV5-1 to TRBJ2-7; TRBD2 matches 10 bases. J lost 0 bases, V lost 0 bases, and 3 bases had no gene match. CDR1 and CDR2 from the germline V gene are SGHRS and YFSETQ. This CDR3 has 16 amino acids. DNA for the CDR3: TGCGCCAGCAGCTTGGGCCTAGCGGGGGTCTCCTACGAGCAGTACTTC. It yields the protein CASSLGLAGVSYEQYF.

This chain uses TRBV7-9 with TRBJ2-1; no definite D call. Trimming removed 5 bases from V and 0 bases from J, with 17 bases in between. This CDR3 is 17 amino acids long. Germline CDR1 SEHNR, CDR2 FQNEAQ (reference sequence). This chain's CDR3 is CASSPIYYPVSYNEQFF. As DNA, the CDR3 is TGTGCCAGCAGCCCAATCTACTACCCTGTCTCCTACAATGAGCAGTTCTTC. The full variable domain, rest sourced from reference TRBV7-9 and TRBJ2-1, is DTGVSQNPRHKITKRGQNVTFRCDPISEHNRLYWYRQTLGQGPEFLTYFQNEAQLEKSRLLSDRFSAERPKGSFSTLEIQRTEQGDSAMYLCASSPIYYPVSYNEQFFGPGTRLTVL.

The chain recombines TRBV5-1 with TRBJ1-2, with D possibly TRBD1 on 6 matching bases. With 0 bases removed from V and 9 bases from J, the gap between germline ends came to 24 bases. This CDR3 is built from 17 residues. The germline V gene encodes CDR1 SGHRS and CDR2 YFSETQ. In DNA form, the CDR3 reads TGCGCCAGCAGCTTGGCCGGAGAGACAGGTGATGGGGGAAGCTACACCTTC. Translating it yields CASSLAGETGDGGSYTF. The variable domain in full, completed from reference TRBV5-1 and TRBJ1-2, reads KAGVTQTPRYLIKTRGQQVTLSCSPISGHRSVSWYQQTPGQGLQFLFEYFSETQRNKGNFPGRFSGRQFSNSRSEMNVSTLELGDSALYLCASSLAGETGDGGSYTFGSGTRLTVV.

This chain joins TRBV19 and TRBJ2-1; 9 nucleotides line up with TRBD2. Germline values: CDR1 LNHDA, CDR2 SQIVND (reference sequence). CDR3 length equals 20 residues. V was pared by 7 bases and J by 8 bases, with 27 bases of the junction left unmatched. The DNA of the CDR3 is TGTGCCAGTACTCCCCCCGGGACTAGCAGGCGGTACGGGCCGGTCGATGAGCAGTTCTTC. The encoded protein is CASTPPGTSRRYGPVDEQFF.

V and J are TRBV28 and TRBJ1-1, with 11 bases lining up with TRBD1. This CDR3 region has 15 residues. V lost 8 bases, J lost 4 bases, and 9 bases stayed unmatched. Germline V gives CDR1 MDHEN, CDR2 SYDVKM. CDR3 in amino acids: CASWGQGVRGTEAFF. In nucleotides, the CDR3 is TGTGCCAGCTGGGGACAGGGGGTTAGGGGCACTGAAGCTTTCTTT.

V gene TRBV4-3 combines with J gene TRBJ2-7, with D unresolved. The V end lost 2 bases, the J end lost 6 bases, and 5 bases lay between the germline ends. Germline CDR1 and CDR2: LGHNA and YSLEER. This CDR3 has 11 amino acids. CDR3 protein: CASSQSGEQYF. Written as DNA, the CDR3 is TGCGCCAGCAGCCAATCCGGCGAGCAGTACTTC.

This clone was picked up a small number of times. The chain joins TRBV6-5 to TRBJ1-5; D not resolved. CDR3 length equals 13 residues. From germline, CDR1 is MNHEY and CDR2 SVGAGI. V was cut by 6 bases and J by 7 bases, with 13 bases left in between. CDR3: CASSQLGGQPQHF. The CDR3 bases are TGTGCCAGCAGCCAACTCGGAGGACAGCCCCAGCATTTT.

The V and J genes are TRBV2 and TRBJ1-5; D is perhaps TRBD1 (5 bases). The CDR3 length is 13 residues. V lost 7 bases and J 7 bases, leaving 14 bases between the germline ends. Germline V gene data show CDR1 as SNHLY and CDR2 as FYNNEI. The DNA for the CDR3 is TGTGCCAGCATGAGGACAAGTGGGCAGCCCCAGCATTTT. This gives the protein CASMRTSGQPQHF.

The CDR3 coding sequence is TGTGCCAGCAGTTACTCCAGGACGCAGGGGGCCTACACCTTC. Translation gives CASSYSRTQGAYTF. The chain has TRBV6-2 or TRBV6-3 and TRBJ1-2, with 8 bases matching TRBD1. The CDR3 runs to 14 residues. V gave up 0 bases and J gave up 10 bases; unmatched junction bases: 7. Germline V CDR1 and CDR2: MNHEY, SVGEGT.